These T cell receptor beta chains were read from a single sample in a study of molecular identifiers for immune sequencing clone quantification. One entry per CDR3 protein results from TCRdb running MiXCR on the PCR reads. This sample carries tens of thousands of distinct CDR3 sequences, less than 20% of them seen once, and the ten largest clones take more than 0.95%. The sequencing input was naive CD8+ T cells from blood, with Jurkat cell RNA spiked in. The receptor source for this set is a human donor in good health. Some libraries in this study had Jurkat cell RNA spiked in. The CDR3 runs from the conserved cysteine through the conserved F or W. A D gene is named only where the DNA matches it firmly. Some rows mark clone size as missing; the rest say once, few, many or name a class of expanded clone.

TRBJ2-7 TRBD2 many TRBV5-4 CASSLGTSGTYEQYF TGTGCCAGCAGCCTCGGGACTAGCGGGACCTACGAGCAGTACTTC
TRBJ2-6 - - TRBV19 CAGTSLQGYSGANVLTF TGTGCCGGCACCTCATTACAGGGATACTCTGGGGCCAACGTCCTGACTTTC
TRBJ2-3 - many TRBV6-5 CASSYTDPTEGGTQYF TGTGCCAGCAGTTACACGGACCCAACAGAAGGTGGTACGCAGTATTTT
TRBJ2-7 - many TRBV28 CASSLQGPFSYEQYF TGTGCCAGCAGTTTACAGGGTCCCTTCTCCTACGAGCAGTACTTC
TRBJ1-1 - many TRBV2 CASSEFGQNTEAFF TGTGCCAGCAGTGAATTCGGCCAGAACACTGAAGCTTTCTTT
TRBJ1-1 - - TRBV7-9 CASSLDTNTEASF TGTGCCAGCAGCTTAGATACCAACACTGAAGCTTCCTTT
TRBJ2-1 - many TRBV30 CAWTRESYNEQFF TGTGCCTGGACACGCGAATCCTACAATGAGCAGTTCTTC
TRBJ1-1 - many TRBV12-3/TRBV12-4 CASSFTGGTEAFF TGTGCCAGCAGTTTCACGGGCGGTACTGAAGCTTTCTTT
TRBJ2-3 TRBD2 - TRBV5-4 CASSLGDYTTDTQYF TGTGCCAGCAGCTTGGGGGACTACACCACAGATACGCAGTATTTT
TRBJ1-1 - many TRBV4-1 CASSQEGQMNTEAFF TGCGCCAGCAGCCAAGAAGGGCAGATGAACACTGAAGCTTTCTTT
TRBJ2-2 - many TRBV15 CATSRASANTGELFF TGTGCCACCAGCAGAGCCAGTGCGAACACCGGGGAGCTGTTTTTT
TRBJ2-3 - many TRBV15 CATSRDGSSSRSDTQYF TGTGCCACCAGCAGAGATGGGAGTTCTTCCCGGTCAGATACGCAGTATTTT
TRBJ2-3 TRBD1 - TRBV19 CASSLQGKFTDTQYF TGTGCCAGTAGTCTACAGGGGAAATTCACAGATACGCAGTATTTT
TRBJ1-1 - medium-sized TRBV7-2 CASSLLGLTEAFF TGTGCCAGCAGCCTTTTGGGGTTGACTGAAGCTTTCTTT
TRBJ1-1 - many TRBV6-2/TRBV6-3 CASSYSPRQERNMNTEAFF TGTGCCAGCAGTTACTCTCCCAGGCAGGAAAGAAATATGAACACTGAAGCTTTCTTT
TRBJ2-3 - few TRBV5-1 CASSLGGNELLDTQYF TGCGCCAGCAGCTTGGGAGGGAATGAGCTTCTGGATACGCAGTATTTT
TRBJ2-5 - many TRBV30 CAWSLEVASLQETQYF TGTGCCTGGAGTCTGGAGGTCGCGTCACTTCAAGAGACCCAGTACTTC
TRBJ2-3 - many TRBV12-3/TRBV12-4 CASINPGQITDTQYF TGTGCCAGCATCAACCCCGGACAGATCACAGATACGCAGTATTTT
TRBJ1-1 - many TRBV4-1 CASSQVDTNTEAFF TGCGCCAGCAGCCAAGTAGATACGAACACTGAAGCTTTCTTT
TRBJ2-5 - many TRBV11-1 CASRALETQYF TGTGCCAGCAGGGCCCTTGAGACCCAGTACTTC
TRBJ2-1 - many TRBV30 CAWSVWGNEQFF TGTGCCTGGAGTGTATGGGGGAATGAGCAGTTCTTC
TRBJ1-1 TRBD1 once TRBV7-9 CASSRGTGENTEAFF TGTGCCAGCAGCAGAGGGACAGGGGAGAACACTGAAGCTTTCTTT
TRBJ2-3 TRBD2 many TRBV27 CASIPYPSGRDSTDTQYF TGTGCCAGCATCCCGTATCCTAGCGGGAGAGATAGCACAGATACGCAGTATTTT
TRBJ1-1 TRBD1 many TRBV6-2/TRBV6-3 CASSYQQGPTEAFF TGTGCCAGCAGTTACCAACAGGGGCCCACTGAAGCTTTCTTT
TRBJ2-1 - - TRBV7-2 CASSLLTGRNEQFF TGTGCCAGCAGCTTGTTGACGGGCCGGAATGAGCAGTTCTTC
TRBJ2-5 - many TRBV4-2 CASSPDGGQETQYF TGTGCCAGCAGCCCGGACGGGGGACAAGAGACCCAGTACTTC
TRBJ2-6 TRBD1 many TRBV5-6 CASRDSPSGANVLTF TGTGCCAGCCGGGACAGCCCTTCTGGGGCCAACGTCCTGACTTTC
TRBJ1-2 - many TRBV7-9 CASSSTPKDYGYTF TGTGCCAGCAGCTCTACCCCAAAGGACTATGGCTACACCTTC
TRBJ2-1 - many TRBV7-9 CASSLASLSSYNEQFF TGTGCCAGCAGCTTAGCATCCCTGAGCTCCTACAATGAGCAGTTCTTC
TRBJ2-7 TRBD2 many TRBV28 CASSLFRLSGSNYEQYF TGTGCCAGCAGTTTATTCCGACTTAGCGGGAGTAACTACGAGCAGTACTTC
TRBJ2-3 - - TRBV7-2 CASSLRLARNTDTQYF TGTGCCAGCAGCTTGCGTCTAGCGCGGAACACAGATACGCAGTATTTT
TRBJ2-5 TRBD2 many TRBV7-6 CASSLVLAGAQETQYF TGTGCCAGCAGCTTAGTCCTAGCGGGGGCCCAAGAGACCCAGTACTTC
TRBJ1-2 - many TRBV12-5 CASGPERIYGYTF TGTGCTAGTGGTCCAGAACGGATCTATGGCTACACCTTC
TRBJ2-3 TRBD1 medium-sized TRBV25-1 CASSGQGADTQYF TGTGCCAGCAGTGGACAGGGGGCAGATACGCAGTATTTT
TRBJ2-2 - medium-sized TRBV29-1 CSVEGENTGELFF TGCAGCGTTGAAGGGGAGAACACCGGGGAGCTGTTTTTT
TRBJ2-2 TRBD2 many TRBV29-1 CSAEASGAYTGELFF TGCAGCGCAGAGGCTAGCGGGGCTTACACCGGGGAGCTGTTTTTT
TRBJ2-7 TRBD1 many TRBV6-2/TRBV6-3 CASSERQGPSYEQYF TGTGCCAGCAGTGAAAGACAGGGACCCTCCTACGAGCAGTACTTC
TRBJ2-5 TRBD1 - TRBV7-9 CASSPGTGVETQYF TGTGCCAGCAGCCCCGGGACAGGGGTCGAGACCCAGTACTTC
TRBJ1-1 TRBD1 many TRBV5-6 CASRGQGGTEAFF TGTGCCAGCAGGGGACAGGGGGGCACTGAAGCTTTCTTT
TRBJ2-7 TRBD2 many TRBV5-4 CASALAGGSAEQYF TGTGCCAGCGCCCTCGCGGGGGGTTCGGCCGAGCAGTACTTC
TRBJ1-5 - many TRBV6-1 CASSLRADSNQPQHF TGTGCCAGCTCCTTGCGGGCAGACTCCAATCAGCCCCAGCATTTT
TRBJ1-1 TRBD1 many TRBV3-1 CASSQSRGLEAFF TGTGCCAGCAGCCAAAGCAGGGGGCTGGAGGCTTTCTTT